This is a list of T cell receptor beta chains from one sample in a study of neurological immune-mediated disorders. TCRdb reanalysed the 5' RACE reads using MiXCR and keeps one entry per CDR3 protein. The table lists 25,000 to 30,000 distinct CDR3 sequences, about 6.9% of them singletons, with about 8.3% in the top ten. Sequenced input: PBMCs. The receptors derive from a woman in her forties or fifties in good health. Each CDR3 is given with its conserved first and last residue. A D gene is named only where the DNA matches it firmly. Expanded clones are given a class, and other clones once, few, many or no size at all.

v_gene	abundance	len	j_gene	d_gene	CDR3nt	CDR3aa
TRBV20-1	many	14	TRBJ2-7	-	TGCAGTGCTAGAGATTGGCAGGGCAGCCACGAGCAGTACTTC	CSARDWQGSHEQYF
TRBV30	many	12	TRBJ1-1	TRBD1	TGTGCCGGGAACAGGGGGTCCACTGAAGCTTTCTTT	CAGNRGSTEAFF
TRBV27	medium-sized	14	TRBJ2-7	-	TGTGCCAGCAGTTTAGGGCCAGCGGCCTACGAGCAGTACTTC	CASSLGPAAYEQYF
TRBV7-2	medium-sized	14	TRBJ2-4	-	TGTGCCAGCAGCTTGGAGACAAACTTAAACATTCAGTACTTC	CASSLETNLNIQYF
TRBV18	many	15	TRBJ1-2	-	TGTGCCAGCTCACCAGGAAAGGAAGCTAACTATGGCTACACCTTC	CASSPGKEANYGYTF
TRBV29-1	many	11	TRBJ1-1	-	TGCAGCCTATCTAGGAACACTGAAGCTTTCTTT	CSLSRNTEAFF
TRBV7-2	many	15	TRBJ2-2	TRBD2	TGTGCCAGCAGCTGGACTAGCGGAAACACCGGGGAGCTGTTTTTT	CASSWTSGNTGELFF
TRBV7-9	many	12	TRBJ1-1	-	TGTGCCAGCAGCCCCGCGAACACTGAAGCTTTCTTT	CASSPANTEAFF
TRBV16	-	12	TRBJ1-1	-	TGTGCCAGCCAGTCGGTGAACACTGAAGCTTTCTTT	CASQSVNTEAFF
TRBV5-8	many	14	TRBJ2-5	-	TGTGCCAGCAGCTTGGCCGGTCACCAAGAGACCCAGTACTTC	CASSLAGHQETQYF
TRBV12-3/TRBV12-4	many	17	TRBJ2-2	TRBD2	TGTGCCAGCACCCGACTAGCGGGAGGGCTTACCACCGGGGAGCTGTTTTTT	CASTRLAGGLTTGELFF
TRBV7-2	medium-sized	12	TRBJ1-1	TRBD1	TGTGCCAGCAGCTTGAAACAGGGGTGGGCTTTCTTT	CASSLKQGWAFF
TRBV7-8	many	18	TRBJ1-5	TRBD1	TGTGCCAGCAGCTTAGTGGGACAGGGTGGAAATAGCAATCAGCCCCAGCATTTT	CASSLVGQGGNSNQPQHF
TRBV3-1	many	13	TRBJ1-1	-	TGTGCCAGCAGTCCCATAGGGGGGACTGAAGCTTTCTTT	CASSPIGGTEAFF
TRBV3-1	many	13	TRBJ2-7	TRBD1	TGTGCCACCCTGGACAGGGAGACCTACGAGCAGTACTTC	CATLDRETYEQYF
TRBV9	many	16	TRBJ2-1	TRBD2	TGTGCCAGCAGCGTAGCCCCTAGCGGGAGGGCCGGTGAGCAGTTCTTC	CASSVAPSGRAGEQFF
TRBV5-1	many	14	TRBJ2-3	TRBD2	TGCGCCAGCAGCTCCGGGACTAGCGGGGCAACGCAGTATTTT	CASSSGTSGATQYF
TRBV6-5	many	13	TRBJ1-2	-	TGTGCCAGCAGTCCAGTCGGAGGATATGGCTACACCTTC	CASSPVGGYGYTF
TRBV20-1	many	16	TRBJ2-3	-	TGCAGTGCTAGATCCCCCTTCCGGGACAACACAGATACGCAGTATTTT	CSARSPFRDNTDTQYF
TRBV9	few	16	TRBJ2-3	-	TGTGCCAGCAGCCCCCGCTCTAGCGCTTCCACAGATACGCAGTATTTT	CASSPRSSASTDTQYF
TRBV7-2	medium-sized	16	TRBJ2-1	TRBD2	TGTGCCAGCAGCAGAAGCCTAGCGGACCCCTACAATGAGCAGTTCTTC	CASSRSLADPYNEQFF
TRBV9	many	12	TRBJ2-7	-	TGTGCCAGCAGCGGGACCGACTACGAGCAGTACTTC	CASSGTDYEQYF
TRBV5-1	many	14	TRBJ2-7	TRBD2	TGCGCCAGCAGCGGGAGCGGGAGGGCCTACGAGCAGTACTTC	CASSGSGRAYEQYF
TRBV7-2	medium-sized	15	TRBJ2-3	-	TGTGCCAGCAGCTCCCTTGGCGGGGGCACAGATACGCAGTATTTT	CASSSLGGGTDTQYF
TRBV7-2	large	13	TRBJ2-1	TRBD2	TGTGCCAGCAGTTATCGAGCGGGAGATGAGCAGTTCTTC	CASSYRAGDEQFF
TRBV11-3	many	13	TRBJ2-1	-	TGTGCCAGCAGCCCATCAGGGTACGATGAGCAGTTCTTC	CASSPSGYDEQFF
TRBV3-1	many	12	TRBJ2-5	-	TGTGCCAGCAGCCAAGGTTCGGGGGACCAGTACTTC	CASSQGSGDQYF
TRBV5-1	-	13	TRBJ2-7	-	TGCGCCAGCATTGGAAACGGAGCCTACGAGCAGTACTTC	CASIGNGAYEQYF
TRBV24-1	medium-sized	16	TRBJ2-1	TRBD2	TGTGCCACCAGTGATTTAAGTTTCGGGGGGAGCGATGAGCAGTTCTTC	CATSDLSFGGSDEQFF
TRBV10-3	many	14	TRBJ1-2	TRBD1	TGTGCCATCAGCCCGGGACAGGGGCGCTATGGCTACACCTTC	CAISPGQGRYGYTF
TRBV20-1	many	15	TRBJ2-7	TRBD1	TGCAGTGCTAGAGATTTGGACAGGGGGTCCCACGAGCAGTACTTC	CSARDLDRGSHEQYF
TRBV19	-	15	TRBJ1-2	TRBD1	TGTGCCAGTAGGCGGGACAGCCATCTTGACTATGGCTACACCTTC	CASRRDSHLDYGYTF
TRBV7-9	many	16	TRBJ2-2	TRBD2	TGTGCCAGCCCCATAGGACTAGCGGGAAACACCGGGGAGCTGTTTTTT	CASPIGLAGNTGELFF
TRBV20-1	many	14	TRBJ2-5	-	TGCAGTGCTAGAAGCCGGAGACACTACGAGACCCAGTACTTC	CSARSRRHYETQYF
TRBV5-1	many	15	TRBJ2-3	-	TGCGCCAGCAGCTGGACGGGTGTAAGCACAGATACGCAGTATTTT	CASSWTGVSTDTQYF
TRBV20-1	many	14	TRBJ1-3	-	TGCAGTGCTAGTAAGGCAAACTCTGGAAACACCATATATTTT	CSASKANSGNTIYF
TRBV7-6	many	12	TRBJ2-1	-	TGTGCCAGTGAGGGGTTAGACAATGAGCAGTTCTTC	CASEGLDNEQFF
TRBV7-2	many	14	TRBJ2-7	TRBD1	TGTGCCAGCAGCCCAACAGGGGGGCCCTACGAGCAGTACTTC	CASSPTGGPYEQYF
TRBV7-9	many	13	TRBJ2-7	TRBD1	TGTGCCAGCGGCCGGACAGGCTCCTCCGAGCAGTACTTC	CASGRTGSSEQYF
TRBV5-6	many	14	TRBJ1-2	-	TGTGCCAGCAGCGGGGGGGACCCCTTTTATGGCTACACCTTC	CASSGGDPFYGYTF
TRBV24-1	many	14	TRBJ2-3	-	TGTGCCACCAGTCCCGGCCGGGACCCAGATACGCAGTATTTT	CATSPGRDPDTQYF
TRBV20-1	-	16	TRBJ1-1	TRBD1	TGCAGTGATGGGATCCCGGGACAGGGACTTATCACTGAAGCTTTCTTT	CSDGIPGQGLITEAFF
TRBV12-3/TRBV12-4	many	11	TRBJ2-7	-	TGTGCCTCTTCACAGGGCTACGAGCAGTACTTC	CASSQGYEQYF
TRBV20-1	many	15	TRBJ1-1	TRBD1	TGCAGTGCTAGAGATCTTGAGGGGGCAGGGACTGAAGCTTTCTTT	CSARDLEGAGTEAFF
TRBV3-1	medium-sized	15	TRBJ1-2	-	TGTGCCAGCAGCCTTTCCGGGACGGTGAACTATGGCTACACCTTC	CASSLSGTVNYGYTF
TRBV7-6	few	16	TRBJ2-7	-	TGTGCCAGCAGCTCAGAGGGAGCGTCGACCCACTCCGAGCAGTACTTC	CASSSEGASTHSEQYF
TRBV6-5	-	18	TRBJ1-1	-	TGTGCCAGCAGTTATGATTCGCGGATTGAGGGGATGAACACTGAAGCTTTCTTT	CASSYDSRIEGMNTEAFF
TRBV29-1	many	12	TRBJ1-2	-	TGCAGCGCCGGAGGGGAGGGCTATGGCTACACCTTC	CSAGGEGYGYTF
TRBV12-3/TRBV12-4	many	15	TRBJ2-2	-	TGTGCCAGCAGCCTAAACCTAGCGAATGAGGGGGAGCTGTTTTTT	CASSLNLANEGELFF
TRBV18	-	13	TRBJ2-1	-	TGTGCCAGCTCACCACCGATAGTAGCCTACCGGTTCTTC	CASSPPIVAYRFF